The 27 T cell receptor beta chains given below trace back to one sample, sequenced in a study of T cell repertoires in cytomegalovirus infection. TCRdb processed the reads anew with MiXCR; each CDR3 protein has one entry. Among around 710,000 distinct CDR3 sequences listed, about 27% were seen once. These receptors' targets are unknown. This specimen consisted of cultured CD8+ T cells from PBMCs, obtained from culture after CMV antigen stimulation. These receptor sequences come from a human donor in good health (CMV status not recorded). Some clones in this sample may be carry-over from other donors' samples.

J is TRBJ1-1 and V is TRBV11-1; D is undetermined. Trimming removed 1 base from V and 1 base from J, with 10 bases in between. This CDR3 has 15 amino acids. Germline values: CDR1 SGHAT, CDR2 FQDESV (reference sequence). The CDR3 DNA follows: TGTGCCAGCAGCTTAGGCGGCGCATCGAACACTGAAGCTTTCTTT. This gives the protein CASSLGGASNTEAFF.

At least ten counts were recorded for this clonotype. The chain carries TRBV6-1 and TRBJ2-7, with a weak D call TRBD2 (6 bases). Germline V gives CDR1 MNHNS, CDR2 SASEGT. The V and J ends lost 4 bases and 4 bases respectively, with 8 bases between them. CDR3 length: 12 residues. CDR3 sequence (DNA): TGTGCCAGCAGTGCGGGAGTGTACGAGCAGTACTTC. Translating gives CASSAGVYEQYF.

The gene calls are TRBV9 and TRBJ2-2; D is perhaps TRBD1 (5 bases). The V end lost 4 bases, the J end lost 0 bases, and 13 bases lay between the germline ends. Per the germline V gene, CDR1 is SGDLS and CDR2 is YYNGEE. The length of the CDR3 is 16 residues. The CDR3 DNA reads TGTGCCAGCAGCCCTACGAACAGGCCGAACACCGGGGAGCTGTTTTTT. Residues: CASSPTNRPNTGELFF. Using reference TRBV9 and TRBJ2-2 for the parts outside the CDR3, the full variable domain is DSGVTQTPKHLITATGQRVTLRCSPRSGDLSVYWYQQSLDQGLQFLIQYYNGEERAKGNILERFSAQQFPDLHSELNLSSLELGDSALYFCASSPTNRPNTGELFFGEGSRLTVL.

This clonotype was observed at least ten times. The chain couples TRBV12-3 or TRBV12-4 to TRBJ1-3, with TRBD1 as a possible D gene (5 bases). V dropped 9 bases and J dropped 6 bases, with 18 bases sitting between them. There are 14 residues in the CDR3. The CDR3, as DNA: TGTGCCAGTAGCTTCGGGGGAGTAGCAAACACCATATATTTT. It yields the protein CASSFGGVANTIYF.

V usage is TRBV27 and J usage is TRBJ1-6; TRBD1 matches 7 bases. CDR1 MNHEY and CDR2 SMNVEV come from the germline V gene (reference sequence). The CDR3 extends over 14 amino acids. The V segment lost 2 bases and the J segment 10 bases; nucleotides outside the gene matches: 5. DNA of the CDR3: TGTGCCAGCAGTTTAATGCAGGGGGACTCACCCCTCCACTTT. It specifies CASSLMQGDSPLHF.

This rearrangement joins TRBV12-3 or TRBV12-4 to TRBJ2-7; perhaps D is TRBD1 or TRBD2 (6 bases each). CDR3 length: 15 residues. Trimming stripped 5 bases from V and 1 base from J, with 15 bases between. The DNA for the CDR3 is TGTGCCAGCAGTGCCCCAGGGGACTCTTCCTACGAGCAGTACTTC. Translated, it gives CASSAPGDSSYEQYF.

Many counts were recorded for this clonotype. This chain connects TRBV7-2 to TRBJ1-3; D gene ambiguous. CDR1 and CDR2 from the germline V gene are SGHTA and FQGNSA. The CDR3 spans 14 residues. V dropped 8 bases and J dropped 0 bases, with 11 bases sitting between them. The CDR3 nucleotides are TGTGCCAGCTCCCATCCTAGCTCTGGAAACACCATATATTTT. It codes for CASSHPSSGNTIYF.

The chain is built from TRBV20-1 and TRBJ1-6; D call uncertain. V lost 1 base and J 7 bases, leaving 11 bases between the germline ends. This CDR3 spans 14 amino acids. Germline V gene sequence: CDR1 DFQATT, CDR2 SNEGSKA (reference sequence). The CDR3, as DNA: TGCAGTGCTAGAGGTGGCCAGACGAATTCACCCCTCCACTTT. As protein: CSARGGQTNSPLHF.

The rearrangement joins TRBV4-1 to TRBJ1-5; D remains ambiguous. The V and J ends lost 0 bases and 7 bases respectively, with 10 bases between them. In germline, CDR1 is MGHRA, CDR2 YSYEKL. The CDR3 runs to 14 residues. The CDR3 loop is CASSQEGRAQPQHF. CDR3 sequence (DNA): TGCGCCAGCAGCCAAGAGGGGAGGGCGCAGCCCCAGCATTTT.

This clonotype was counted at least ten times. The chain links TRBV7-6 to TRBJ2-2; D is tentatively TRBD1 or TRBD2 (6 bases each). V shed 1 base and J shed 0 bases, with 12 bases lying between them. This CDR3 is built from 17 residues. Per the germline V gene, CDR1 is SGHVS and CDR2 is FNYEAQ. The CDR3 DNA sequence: TGTGCCAGCAGCTTAGACGGGGGCCCTACGAACACCGGGGAGCTGTTTTTT. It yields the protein CASSLDGGPTNTGELFF. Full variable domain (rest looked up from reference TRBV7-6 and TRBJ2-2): GAGVSQSPRYKVTKRGQDVALRCDPISGHVSLYWYRQALGQGPEFLTYFNYEAQQDKSGLPNDRFSAERPEGSISTLTIQRTEQRDSAMYRCASSLDGGPTNTGELFFGEGSRLTVL.

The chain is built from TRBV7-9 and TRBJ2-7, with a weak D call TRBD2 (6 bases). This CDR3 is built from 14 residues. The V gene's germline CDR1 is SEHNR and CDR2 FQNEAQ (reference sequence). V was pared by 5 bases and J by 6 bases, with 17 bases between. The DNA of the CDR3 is TGTGCCAGCAGCCCGCCAGCGGGCATCCCCGAGCAGTACTTC. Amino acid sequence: CASSPPAGIPEQYF.

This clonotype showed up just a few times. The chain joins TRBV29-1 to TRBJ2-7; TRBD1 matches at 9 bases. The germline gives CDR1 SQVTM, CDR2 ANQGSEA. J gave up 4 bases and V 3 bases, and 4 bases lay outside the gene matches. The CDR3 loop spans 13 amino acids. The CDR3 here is CSVDGDREYEQYF. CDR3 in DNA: TGCAGCGTTGATGGGGACAGGGAGTACGAGCAGTACTTC.

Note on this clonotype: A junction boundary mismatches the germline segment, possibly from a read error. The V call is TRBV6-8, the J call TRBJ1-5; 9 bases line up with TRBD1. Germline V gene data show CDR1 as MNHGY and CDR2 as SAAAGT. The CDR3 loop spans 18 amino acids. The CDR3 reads CASSDSGQGRIDNQPQHF. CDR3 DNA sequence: TGTGCCAGCAGTGACTCGGGACAGGGACGGATAGATAATCAGCCCCAGCATTTT.

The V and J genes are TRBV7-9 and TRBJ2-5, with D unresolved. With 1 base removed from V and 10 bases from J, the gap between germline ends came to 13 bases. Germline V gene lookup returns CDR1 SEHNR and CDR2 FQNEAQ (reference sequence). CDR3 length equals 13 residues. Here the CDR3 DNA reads TGTGCCAGCAGCTTAGGTGAAACCCCTAACCAGTACTTC. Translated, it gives CASSLGETPNQYF.

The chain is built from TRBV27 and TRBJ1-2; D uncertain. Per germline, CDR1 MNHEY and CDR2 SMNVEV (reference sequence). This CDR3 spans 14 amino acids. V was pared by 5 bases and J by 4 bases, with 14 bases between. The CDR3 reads CASSLSGTSYGYTF. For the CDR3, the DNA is TGTGCCAGCAGTCTGTCGGGTACGAGCTATGGCTACACCTTC.

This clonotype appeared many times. CDR3 DNA: TGTGCCAGCAGCCCTAGCGGGAGCTCCTACGAGCAGTACTTC. Translated, it gives CASSPSGSSYEQYF. The V and J genes are TRBV18 and TRBJ2-7, with 10 nucleotides matching TRBD2. Germline CDR1 is KGHSH and CDR2 is LQKENI. V lost 8 bases, J lost 0 bases, and 4 bases stayed unmatched. This CDR3 region has 14 residues.

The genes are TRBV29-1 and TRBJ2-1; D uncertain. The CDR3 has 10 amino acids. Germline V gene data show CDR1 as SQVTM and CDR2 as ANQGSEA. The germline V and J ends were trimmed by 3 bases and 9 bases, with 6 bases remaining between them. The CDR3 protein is CSVEGREQFF. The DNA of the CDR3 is TGCAGCGTTGAGGGCCGTGAGCAGTTCTTC.

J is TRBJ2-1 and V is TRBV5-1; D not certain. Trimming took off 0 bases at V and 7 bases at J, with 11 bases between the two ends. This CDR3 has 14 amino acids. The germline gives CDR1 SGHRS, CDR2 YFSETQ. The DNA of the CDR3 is TGCGCCAGCAGCTTGGCCGCACAATCGAATGAGCAGTTCTTC. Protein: CASSLAAQSNEQFF. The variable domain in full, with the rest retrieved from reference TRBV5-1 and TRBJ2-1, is KAGVTQTPRYLIKTRGQQVTLSCSPISGHRSVSWYQQTPGQGLQFLFEYFSETQRNKGNFPGRFSGRQFSNSRSEMNVSTLELGDSALYLCASSLAAQSNEQFFGPGTRLTVL.

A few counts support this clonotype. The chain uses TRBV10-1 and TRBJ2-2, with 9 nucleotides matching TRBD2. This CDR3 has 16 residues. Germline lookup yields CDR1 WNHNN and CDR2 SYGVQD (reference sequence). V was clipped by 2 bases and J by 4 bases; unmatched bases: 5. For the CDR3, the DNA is TGCGCCAGCAGTGAGACTAGCGGGTTACCCACCGGGGAGCTGTTTTTT. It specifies CASSETSGLPTGELFF.

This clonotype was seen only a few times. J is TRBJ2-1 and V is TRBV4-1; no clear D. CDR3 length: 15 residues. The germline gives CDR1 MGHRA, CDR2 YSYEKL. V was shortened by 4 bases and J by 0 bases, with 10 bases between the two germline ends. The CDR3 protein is CASSLTSRSYNEQFF. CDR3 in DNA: TGCGCCAGCAGCCTGACATCACGCTCCTACAATGAGCAGTTCTTC.

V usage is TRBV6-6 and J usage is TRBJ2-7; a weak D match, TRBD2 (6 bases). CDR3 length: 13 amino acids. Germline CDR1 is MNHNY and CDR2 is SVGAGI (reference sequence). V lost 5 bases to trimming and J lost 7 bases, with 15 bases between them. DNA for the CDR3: TGTGCCAGCAGTAACTTTTGGAGGGGAGAGCAGTACTTC. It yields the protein CASSNFWRGEQYF.

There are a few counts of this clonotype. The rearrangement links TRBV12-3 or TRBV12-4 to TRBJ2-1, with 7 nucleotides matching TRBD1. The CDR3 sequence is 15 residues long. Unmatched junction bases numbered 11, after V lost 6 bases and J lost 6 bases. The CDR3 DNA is TGTGCCAGCAGGAACCGACAGGGAAGTGGCAATGAGCAGTTCTTC. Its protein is CASRNRQGSGNEQFF.

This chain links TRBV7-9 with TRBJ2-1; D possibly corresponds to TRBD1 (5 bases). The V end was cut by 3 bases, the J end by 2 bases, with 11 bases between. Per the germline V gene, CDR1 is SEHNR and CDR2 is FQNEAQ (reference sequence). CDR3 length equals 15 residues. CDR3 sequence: CASSLTAAPYNEQFF. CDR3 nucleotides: TGTGCCAGCAGCTTGACAGCTGCCCCCTACAATGAGCAGTTCTTC.

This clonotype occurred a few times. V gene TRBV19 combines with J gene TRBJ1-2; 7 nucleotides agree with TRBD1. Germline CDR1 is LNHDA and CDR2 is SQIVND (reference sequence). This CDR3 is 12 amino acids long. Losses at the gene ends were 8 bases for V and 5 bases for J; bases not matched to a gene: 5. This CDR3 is CASGTAFYGYTF. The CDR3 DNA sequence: TGTGCCAGTGGGACAGCTTTTTATGGCTACACCTTC.

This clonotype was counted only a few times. DNA for the CDR3: TGTGCCAGTAGTTTCGGCAGAATCTACACTGAAGCTTTCTTT. Translated: CASSFGRIYTEAFF. The chain has TRBV19 and TRBJ1-1; D is ambiguous. The CDR3 contains 14 residues. CDR1 and CDR2 from the germline V gene are LNHDA and SQIVND (reference sequence). Trimming cost V 5 bases and J 3 bases, with 13 bases left between them. Filled out from reference TRBV19 and TRBJ1-1, the complete variable domain reads DGGITQSPKYLFRKEGQNVTLSCEQNLNHDAMYWYRQDPGQGLRLIYYSQIVNDFQKGDIAEGYSVSREKKESFPLTVTSAQKNPTAFYLCASSFGRIYTEAFFGQGTRLTVV.

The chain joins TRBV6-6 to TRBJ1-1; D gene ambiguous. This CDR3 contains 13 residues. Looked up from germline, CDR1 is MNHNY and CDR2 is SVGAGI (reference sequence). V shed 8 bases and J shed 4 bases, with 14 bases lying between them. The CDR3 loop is CASGTTSSTEAFF. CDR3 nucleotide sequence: TGTGCCAGCGGCACAACATCGAGCACTGAAGCTTTCTTT.

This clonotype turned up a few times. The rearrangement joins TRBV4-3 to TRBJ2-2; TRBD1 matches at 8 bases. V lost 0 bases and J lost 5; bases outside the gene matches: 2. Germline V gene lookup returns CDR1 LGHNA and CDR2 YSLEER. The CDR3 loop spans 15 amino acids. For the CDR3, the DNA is TGCGCCAGCAGCCAAGATCGGACAGGGACCGGGGAGCTGTTTTTT. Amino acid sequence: CASSQDRTGTGELFF.